The clone carrying this T cell receptor (beta chain) came up many times. Its specificity is not known. This record comes from a study of T cells after posttransplantation cyclophosphamide. Findings and limits, study-wide: TRB overlap between skin or GI tissue T cells and blood was limited. Recipient CMV seropositivity and CMV reactivation strongly tracked TRB clonality. Donor CD8+ memory clones often dominated recipient blood repertoires at later times.

This table comes from immunoSEQ multiplex PCR, and its TCRdb copy is limited to in-frame clones, with some not included. The sample yields about 24,000 clones, without any singletons. This related bone marrow graft donor gave peripheral blood on the day of marrow donation. The clonotype comes from a woman in her 50s in good health, CMV-negative, and a related stem cell transplant donor. The specimen was PBMCs.

The CDR3: CASSGSQVSEKLFF. The CDR3, as DNA: TGTGCCAGTAGTGGCTCGCAGGTCTCCGAAAAACTGTTTTTT. The rearrangement uses TRBV19 and TRBJ1-4; D not resolved. This CDR3 contains 14 residues. Trimming left V 5 bases short and J 8 bases short, with 15 bases between. Germline V gene sequence: CDR1 LNHDA, CDR2 SQIVND (reference sequence).